The sequence of this TCR beta chain was determined in a study of blood T cells in healthy people across ages. Comment on this clonotype: No antigen is known for it.

Findings of the study overall: There were more naive CD4+ cells and higher diversity in long-lived donors than in aged donors. Getting older went along with TCR beta diversity per million T cells dropping roughly linearly.

The second PCR ran about 6 to 12 cycles with a sample-barcoded 5' primer and J-beta primers. From the 5' RACE reads, TCRdb called clonotypes with MiXCR, one entry per CDR3 protein. The data show fewer than 700,000 distinct CDR3 sequences, with 40% to 45% seen just once and 25% to 35% held by the top ten. CDR3 size: 15 residues. V shed 3 bases and J shed 7 bases, with 13 bases lying between them. V is TRBV12-3 or TRBV12-4 and J is TRBJ1-6; tentatively, D is TRBD1 (5 bases). The source material was blood. The source of this sequence is an elderly man in good health. The CDR3 nucleotides read TGTGCCAGCAGTTTGCCAGGGATTAGGAATTCACCCCTCCACTTT. Its protein product is CASSLPGIRNSPLHF.